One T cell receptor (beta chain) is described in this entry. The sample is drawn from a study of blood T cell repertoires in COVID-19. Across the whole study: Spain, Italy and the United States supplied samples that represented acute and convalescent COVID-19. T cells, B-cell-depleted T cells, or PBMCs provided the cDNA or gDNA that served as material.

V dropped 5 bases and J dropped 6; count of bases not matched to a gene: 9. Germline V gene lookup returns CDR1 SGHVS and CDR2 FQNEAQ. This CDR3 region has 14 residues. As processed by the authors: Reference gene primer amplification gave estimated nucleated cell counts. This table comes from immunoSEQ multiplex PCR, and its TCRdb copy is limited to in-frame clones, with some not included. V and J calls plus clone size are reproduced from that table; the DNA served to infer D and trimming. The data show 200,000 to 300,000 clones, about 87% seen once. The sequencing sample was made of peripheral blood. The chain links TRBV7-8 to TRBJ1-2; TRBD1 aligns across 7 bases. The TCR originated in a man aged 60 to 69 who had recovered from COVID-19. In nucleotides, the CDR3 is TGTGCCAGCAGCCCCAGAACAGGGGCGGATGGCTACACCTTC. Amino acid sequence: CASSPRTGADGYTF.